This T cell receptor beta chain came from a study of a mutant IDH1 vaccine in newly diagnosed glioma. At the level of the study: Sex among treated patients split about 60% male, 37.5% female; mean age was approximately 41 years.

Method: immunoSEQ multiplex PCR; TCRdb's copy keeps in-frame clones and lacks some. The profile shows about 88,000 clones, 82% of them singletons. Remarks on this clone: Its antigen is not known.

Regarding the study as a whole: It was 80% to 95% of patients that developed vaccine-induced immune responses. Apparently, pseudoprogression bore no relation to changes among the top peripheral T cell clonotypes.

Trimming cost V 1 base and J 1 base, with 10 bases left between them. CDR3 length: 14 residues. Germline assignment: CDR1 SQVTM and CDR2 ANQGSEA. The time point here: baseline, week 1 (first vaccination visit). Stated treatment: pre-vaccination baseline after standard-of-care therapy. Donors' newly diagnosed IDH1-mutant WHO grade 3 or 4 astrocytomas lacked nuclear ATRX. This TCR was sampled from a man aged 40-49 years with glioma. Some clones in this sample may be carry-over from other donors' samples. This sample comprised PBMCs, obtained from a glioma patient treated with radiotherapy, temozolomide or both. The V call is TRBV29-1, the J call TRBJ1-1; D uncertain. CDR3 residues: CSVEGRTGNTEAFF. In DNA form, the CDR3 reads TGCAGCGTTGAAGGGCGGACCGGGAACACTGAAGCTTTCTTT.